These T cell receptor beta chains were read from a single sample in a study of CD8 T cells in Susac syndrome. One entry per CDR3 protein, called by TCRdb with MiXCR from the immunoSEQ multiplex PCR reads. The sample consists of approximately 100,000 distinct CDR3 sequences, around 90% of them appearing once. The specimen was CD4+ T cells from PBMCs. The receptors were sampled from a human donor in good health. CDR3s include the opening cysteine and the closing phenylalanine or tryptophan. The D gene is left open where the match is weak. Not every row has a clone size; where given, it reads once, few, many or a size class.

v_gene,len,j_gene,abundance,d_gene,CDR3aa,CDR3nt
TRBV29-1,13,TRBJ2-5,-,-,CSAFRQLGETQYF,TGCAGCGCCTTTCGACAGTTGGGTGAGACCCAGTACTTC
TRBV6-1,19,TRBJ2-3,-,TRBD2,CASSPRSWASGSKADTQYF,TGTGCCAGCAGTCCCCGCTCCTGGGCTAGCGGGAGTAAAGCAGATACGCAGTATTTT
TRBV12-5,14,TRBJ1-4,-,-,CASGPDGRNEKLFF,TGTGCTAGTGGTCCGGACGGAAGAAATGAAAAACTGTTTTTT
TRBV10-3,13,TRBJ2-1,-,-,CAISGTSLDEQFF,TGTGCCATCAGTGGCACCAGCCTTGATGAGCAGTTCTTC
TRBV3-1,16,TRBJ2-2,-,TRBD1,CASSQDSRGHTGELFF,TGTGCCAGCAGCCAAGATAGCAGGGGGCACACCGGGGAGCTGTTTTTT
TRBV19,17,TRBJ2-7,-,-,CASSIRGGGGSQYEQYF,TGTGCCAGTAGTATTCGTGGGGGAGGCGGCAGTCAGTACGAGCAGTACTTC
TRBV13,11,TRBJ2-1,-,TRBD2,CATAAGREQFF,TGTGCAACAGCAGCGGGAAGGGAGCAGTTCTTC
TRBV28,12,TRBJ1-1,-,-,CASRSSGREAFF,TGTGCCAGCAGGTCCTCGGGACGCGAAGCTTTCTTT
TRBV7-2,14,TRBJ1-3,-,-,CASSYFSSGNTIYF,TGTGCCAGCAGCTACTTTAGCTCTGGAAACACCATATATTTT
TRBV5-6,14,TRBJ2-5,-,-,CASSLPEAQETQYF,TGTGCCAGCAGCTTGCCCGAGGCCCAAGAGACCCAGTACTTC
TRBV7-3,16,TRBJ2-2,-,TRBD2,CASSLGVAGHTGELFF,TGTGCCAGCAGCTTAGGTGTAGCGGGTCACACCGGGGAGCTGTTTTTT
TRBV13,16,TRBJ2-2,-,TRBD1,CASGPEDRGYTGELFF,TGTGCCAGCGGACCCGAGGACAGGGGTTACACCGGGGAGCTGTTTTTT
TRBV23-1,16,TRBJ1-1,-,TRBD1,CASSLNPTAGGTEAFF,TGCGCCAGCAGTCTTAATCCGACTGCAGGGGGCACTGAAGCTTTCTTT
TRBV20-1,16,TRBJ2-3,-,TRBD2,CSASTRTSGSTDTQYF,TGCAGTGCCTCAACCCGGACTAGCGGAAGCACAGATACGCAGTATTTT
TRBV5-1,15,TRBJ2-7,-,TRBD2,CASSRTGTSEGEQYF,TGCGCCAGCAGTCGGACCGGGACTAGCGAGGGCGAGCAGTACTTC
TRBV4-3,16,TRBJ2-1,-,TRBD2,CASSQYRSGGKNEQFF,TGCGCCAGCAGCCAATATCGGAGCGGGGGAAAGAATGAGCAGTTCTTC
TRBV5-4,15,TRBJ2-3,-,TRBD2,CASSAETSGTDTQYF,TGTGCCAGCAGTGCAGAGACTAGCGGAACAGATACGCAGTATTTT
TRBV7-3,16,TRBJ2-6,few,-,CASSYTAGSGANVLTF,TGTGCCAGCAGTTATACGGCGGGATCTGGGGCCAACGTCCTGACTTTC
TRBV7-2,17,TRBJ2-6,-,-,CASRLPWGSYGANVLTF,TGTGCCAGCAGACTGCCGTGGGGCTCCTATGGGGCCAACGTCCTGACTTTC
TRBV5-8,16,TRBJ1-1,-,TRBD1,CASSFDRGQMNTEAFF,TGTGCCAGCAGCTTTGACAGGGGGCAGATGAACACTGAAGCTTTCTTT
TRBV12-3/TRBV12-4,12,TRBJ1-2,-,-,CASSLSFAGYTF,TGTGCCAGCAGTTTGTCGTTTGCTGGCTACACCTTC
TRBV6-5,18,TRBJ1-5,-,-,CASSYSSRGRYSNQPQHF,TGTGCCAGCAGTTACTCTAGCAGGGGTCGTTATAGCAATCAGCCCCAGCATTTT
TRBV4-3,13,TRBJ2-7,-,-,CASSQDRPYEQYF,TGCGCCAGCAGCCAAGATCGGCCCTACGAGCAGTACTTC
TRBV4-3,13,TRBJ1-1,-,-,CASSQVPGTGGFF,TGCGCCAGCAGCCAAGTCCCCGGGACCGGGGGTTTCTTT
TRBV29-1,14,TRBJ1-1,-,TRBD1,CSVTGTGMNTEAFF,TGCAGCGTGACCGGGACAGGGATGAACACTGAAGCTTTCTTT
TRBV7-2,17,TRBJ2-2,-,TRBD1,CASSLRGGGIRTGELFF,TGTGCCAGCAGCTTAAGAGGGGGCGGCATCCGCACCGGGGAGCTGTTTTTT
TRBV5-1,13,TRBJ1-2,-,-,CASSWDTIYGYTF,TGCGCCAGCAGCTGGGACACAATTTATGGCTACACCTTC